This T cell receptor beta chain appears in the sequencing data of a study of blood T cell repertoires in COVID-19. Repertoires were generated with immunoSEQ multiplex PCR, while TCRdb's copy carries only in-frame clones and drops some. The data show over 85,000 clones, approximately 85% seen once. Germline CDR1 reads MDHEN; CDR2 reads SYDVKM. The CDR3 extends over 14 amino acids. The V and J ends lost 7 bases and 4 bases, in that order; junction bases with no gene match: 4. The genes are TRBV28 and TRBJ2-3; 11 nucleotides align to TRBD2. Sequenced material: peripheral blood. This sequence originates from a woman at least 80 years old with COVID-19, enrolled during active disease. DNA of the CDR3: TGTGCCAGCATCACTAGCGGGAGATCAGATACGCAGTATTTT. This sequence encodes CASITSGRSDTQYF. Full variable domain (outside the CDR3, taken from reference TRBV28 and TRBJ2-3): DVKVTQSSRYLVKRTGEKVFLECVQDMDHENMFWYRQDPGLGLRLIYFSYDVKMKEKGDIPEGYSVSREKKERFSLILESASTNQTSMYLCASITSGRSDTQYFGPGTRLTVL.